Listed below are T cell receptor beta chains from one sample, sequenced in a study of blood T cell repertoires in COVID-19. TCRdb's table, derived via immunoSEQ multiplex PCR, lists solely in-frame clones and lacks some. Here the sample spans some 150,000 clones, about 86% being singletons. The sequencing sample was made of peripheral blood. The receptor set was obtained from a young man with active or convalescent COVID-19. The CDR3 runs from the conserved cysteine through the conserved F or W. Each record gives: V gene, J gene, CDR3 length, CDR3 protein.

v_call: TRBV6-5
j_call: TRBJ1-5
cdr3_length: 12
cdr3_aa: CAHTSEGQPQHF

v_call: TRBV11-2
j_call: TRBJ2-5
cdr3_length: 13
cdr3_aa: CASSIRAEETQYF

v_call: TRBV29-1
j_call: TRBJ1-1
cdr3_length: 12
cdr3_aa: CSVERLNTEAFF

v_call: TRBV28
j_call: TRBJ1-2
cdr3_length: 15
cdr3_aa: CASSLWTGATDGYTF

v_call: TRBV7-8
j_call: TRBJ2-2
cdr3_length: 16
cdr3_aa: CASSLIRAGDTGELFF

v_call: TRBV7-8
j_call: TRBJ1-5
cdr3_length: 14
cdr3_aa: CASSTRGGRRPQHF

v_call: TRBV5-1
j_call: TRBJ1-1
cdr3_length: 16
cdr3_aa: CASSSNSDFDHAEAFF

v_call: TRBV5-8
j_call: TRBJ1-5
cdr3_length: 15
cdr3_aa: CASSLQVLMNQPQHF

v_call: TRBV7-9
j_call: TRBJ1-5
cdr3_length: 15
cdr3_aa: CASSAGQGANQPQHF

v_call: TRBV6-5
j_call: TRBJ2-1
cdr3_length: 13
cdr3_aa: CASSYIGGNEQFF

v_call: TRBV10-3
j_call: TRBJ2-6
cdr3_length: 16
cdr3_aa: CAISDVTNSGANVLTF

v_call: TRBV7-2
j_call: TRBJ2-5
cdr3_length: 13
cdr3_aa: CASSRGQRETQYF

v_call: TRBV30
j_call: TRBJ1-1
cdr3_length: 13
cdr3_aa: CAWSGQGWAEAFF

v_call: TRBV7-2
j_call: TRBJ2-2
cdr3_length: 18
cdr3_aa: CASSLRGGVRLGPGELFF

v_call: TRBV4-1
j_call: TRBJ1-4
cdr3_length: 13
cdr3_aa: CASSKLTGEKLFF

v_call: TRBV5-1
j_call: TRBJ2-2
cdr3_length: 16
cdr3_aa: CASSFGGIRGTGELFF

v_call: TRBV30
j_call: TRBJ1-3
cdr3_length: 14
cdr3_aa: CAWSRPQGGNTIYF

v_call: TRBV9
j_call: TRBJ1-2
cdr3_length: 15
cdr3_aa: CASSVGGQAYYGYTF

v_call: TRBV11-3
j_call: TRBJ2-5
cdr3_length: 13
cdr3_aa: CASSFWGLETQYF

v_call: TRBV25-1
j_call: TRBJ1-1
cdr3_length: 11
cdr3_aa: CASRHTTEAFF

v_call: TRBV6-1
j_call: TRBJ1-2
cdr3_length: 15
cdr3_aa: CASSESPGMNYGYTF

v_call: TRBV9
j_call: TRBJ2-3
cdr3_length: 15
cdr3_aa: CASSVDLPTGDTQYF

v_call: TRBV11-3
j_call: TRBJ2-2
cdr3_length: 14
cdr3_aa: CASSFTGEVGELFF

v_call: TRBV19
j_call: TRBJ1-2
cdr3_length: 12
cdr3_aa: CASSDSNYGYTF

v_call: TRBV9
j_call: TRBJ2-5
cdr3_length: 15
cdr3_aa: CASSPYDRAIETQYF

v_call: TRBV6-2/TRBV6-3
j_call: TRBJ2-5
cdr3_length: 15
cdr3_aa: CASSYSLSGAETQYF

v_call: TRBV10-3
j_call: TRBJ2-1
cdr3_length: 19
cdr3_aa: CAIRGRGQGEKGSYNEQFF

v_call: TRBV20-1
j_call: TRBJ2-7
cdr3_length: 14
cdr3_aa: CSASRPGMGLEQYF

v_call: TRBV7-9
j_call: TRBJ1-2
cdr3_length: 15
cdr3_aa: CASSGRDRGVNGYTF

v_call: TRBV6-1
j_call: TRBJ2-5
cdr3_length: 13
cdr3_aa: CASRKRNQETQYF

v_call: TRBV29-1
j_call: TRBJ1-1
cdr3_length: 11
cdr3_aa: CRASDSREAFF

v_call: TRBV6-6
j_call: TRBJ1-1
cdr3_length: 15
cdr3_aa: CASSPKTGRGTEAFF

v_call: TRBV4-1
j_call: TRBJ1-4
cdr3_length: 15
cdr3_aa: CASSPFGQEYEKLFF

v_call: TRBV7-8
j_call: TRBJ1-1
cdr3_length: 15
cdr3_aa: CASSPSAGILTEAFF

v_call: TRBV6-5
j_call: TRBJ1-2
cdr3_length: 15
cdr3_aa: CASTTNRGANYGYTF

v_call: TRBV2
j_call: TRBJ1-3
cdr3_length: 16
cdr3_aa: CASSEVLPSSGNTIYF

v_call: TRBV4-1
j_call: TRBJ2-3
cdr3_length: 15
cdr3_aa: CASSHPTGGPDTQYF

v_call: TRBV14
j_call: TRBJ1-6
cdr3_length: 17
cdr3_aa: CASSQLTGRFHNSPLHF

v_call: TRBV2
j_call: TRBJ1-5
cdr3_length: 15
cdr3_aa: CASRRGGQMVQPQHF

v_call: TRBV12-3/TRBV12-4
j_call: TRBJ2-5
cdr3_length: 13
cdr3_aa: CASSPGAAETQYF

v_call: TRBV7-2
j_call: TRBJ1-2
cdr3_length: 16
cdr3_aa: CASSLSQGLGINGYTF

v_call: TRBV3-1/TRBV3-2
j_call: TRBJ1-2
cdr3_length: 14
cdr3_aa: CASSRRTGGDGYTF

v_call: TRBV5-1
j_call: TRBJ1-5
cdr3_length: 16
cdr3_aa: CASSLGVGGGNQPQHF

v_call: TRBV24-1
j_call: TRBJ1-1
cdr3_length: 15
cdr3_aa: CATSDPSGTGEEAFF

v_call: TRBV4-2
j_call: TRBJ2-2
cdr3_length: 12
cdr3_aa: CASSRTSGELFF

v_call: TRBV7-2
j_call: TRBJ2-5
cdr3_length: 17
cdr3_aa: CASSLQGAGAFQETQYF

v_call: TRBV10-1
j_call: TRBJ2-1
cdr3_length: 19
cdr3_aa: CASSELPGLGVSTYNEQFF